The sequence of this T cell receptor (beta chain) was determined in a study of blood T cells in healthy people across ages. Germline lookup yields CDR1 MDHEN and CDR2 SYDVKM. The CDR3 runs 16 residues. The V gene lost 4 bases and the J gene lost 6 bases, with 22 bases spanning the gap. Together with a sample-barcoded 5' primer, a J-beta primer mix was included in a second PCR lasting roughly 6 to 12 cycles. TCRdb re-called the 5' RACE reads with MiXCR, one entry per CDR3 protein. The sample carries about 1 million distinct CDR3 sequences, more than 40% recorded once. The chain links TRBV28 to TRBJ2-7; perhaps D is TRBD1 or TRBD2 (5 bases each). Sequences were obtained from blood. This TCR derives from a woman in her sixties or seventies in good health. CDR3: CASSSYRDVSPFEQYF. In DNA, the CDR3 is TGTGCCAGCAGTTCCTACCGGGACGTATCTCCTTTCGAGCAGTACTTC.